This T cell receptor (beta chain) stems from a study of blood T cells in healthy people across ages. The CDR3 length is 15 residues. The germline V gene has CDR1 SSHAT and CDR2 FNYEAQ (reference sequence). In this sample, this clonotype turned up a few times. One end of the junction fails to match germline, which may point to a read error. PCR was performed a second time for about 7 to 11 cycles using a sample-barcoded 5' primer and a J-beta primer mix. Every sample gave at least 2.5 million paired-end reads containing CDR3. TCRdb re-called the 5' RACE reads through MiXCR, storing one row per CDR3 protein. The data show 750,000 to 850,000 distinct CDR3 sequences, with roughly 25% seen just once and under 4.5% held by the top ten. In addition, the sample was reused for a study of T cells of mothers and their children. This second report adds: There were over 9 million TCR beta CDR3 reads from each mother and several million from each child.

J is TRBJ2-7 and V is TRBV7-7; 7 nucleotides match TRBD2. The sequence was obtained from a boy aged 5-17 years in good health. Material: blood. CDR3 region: CASSPGRGPTYEQYF. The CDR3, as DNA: TGTGCTAGCAGCCCAGGGAGGGGACCCACCTACGAGCAGTACTTC.